The 21 T cell receptor beta chains in this list originate from one sample, sequenced in a study of blood T cell repertoires in COVID-19. Profiling relied on immunoSEQ multiplex PCR, and the TCRdb table lists in-frame clones only, not all of them. The table shows tens of thousands of clones, with around 67% occurring only once. Specimen: peripheral blood. Every receptor here comes from a human donor with acute or convalescent COVID-19. The donor label of this sample is uncertain.

The V call is TRBV4-3, the J call TRBJ2-7; weak D call: TRBD1 (6 bases). The germline CDR1 and CDR2 sequences are LGHNA and YSLEER. The V gene lost 2 bases and the J gene lost 9 bases, with 23 bases spanning the gap. The CDR3 is 16 amino acids. CDR3 bases: TGCGCCAGCAGCCAAAAAGTGGCAGGGGAAGGACAGCCGCAGTACTTC. Translation: CASSQKVAGEGQPQYF.

V and J are TRBV2 and TRBJ1-6; possible D gene TRBD1, 6 bases. This CDR3 has 17 amino acids. Trimming stripped 3 bases from V and 13 bases from J, with 25 bases between. Looked up from germline, CDR1 is SNHLY and CDR2 is FYNNEI. This CDR3 is CASSETYADSFNDPLHF. The CDR3 DNA reads TGTGCCAGCAGTGAGACATATGCGGACAGCTTTAATGACCCCCTCCACTTT.

V gene TRBV19 combines with J gene TRBJ2-5; TRBD2 might be the D (6 bases). Germline CDR1 LNHDA, CDR2 SQIVND (reference sequence). V lost 5 bases to trimming and J lost 5 bases, with 18 bases between them. The CDR3 runs 15 residues. The chain's CDR3 is CASSQFHGGRETQYF. In DNA form, the CDR3 reads TGTGCCAGTAGTCAGTTCCACGGGGGTCGCGAGACCCAGTACTTC.

The chain carries TRBV24-1 and TRBJ2-1; TRBD2 matches at 7 bases. There are 15 residues in the CDR3. Germline V gives CDR1 KGHDR, CDR2 SFDVKD. V shed 4 bases and J 5 bases; nucleotides not matched to a gene: 7. CDR3 sequence reads: CATSEPRDYNNEQFF. The DNA of the CDR3 is TGTGCCACCAGTGAACCCCGGGACTACAACAATGAGCAGTTCTTC.

The DNA for the CDR3 is TGCGCCAGCAGCCCGACTAGGCAAGAGACCCAGTACTTC. Protein sequence: CASSPTRQETQYF. The chain links TRBV5-1 to TRBJ2-5; tentatively, D is TRBD2 (6 bases). Germline CDR1 reads SGHRS; CDR2 reads YFSETQ. The CDR3 runs 13 residues. V lost 4 bases to trimming and J lost 2 bases, with 9 bases between them.

The J gene is TRBJ1-4, the V gene TRBV7-8; D is unclear. The V end lost 0 bases, the J end lost 8 bases, and 13 bases lay between the germline ends. The CDR3 covers 15 residues. The germline V gene encodes CDR1 SGHVS and CDR2 FQNEAQ. The CDR3 protein is CASSLAGGRGEKLFF. In DNA form, the CDR3 reads TGTGCCAGCAGCTTAGCTGGAGGAAGAGGCGAAAAACTGTTTTTT.

This chain connects TRBV3-1 (or the pseudogene TRBV3-2) to TRBJ2-7, with D perhaps TRBD1 (5 bases). The V and J ends lost 4 bases and 2 bases respectively, with 12 bases between them. The V gene's germline CDR1 is LGHDT and CDR2 YNNKEL (reference sequence). The CDR3 is made up of 14 amino acids. This CDR3 reads CASSRRQKAYEQYF. The CDR3 nucleotides read TGTGCCAGCAGCCGCAGACAGAAGGCCTACGAGCAGTACTTC.

V gene TRBV5-4 combines with J gene TRBJ2-7, with 13 nucleotides matching TRBD2. Per the germline V gene, CDR1 is SGHNT and CDR2 is YYREEE (reference sequence). The J segment lost 6 bases and the V segment lost 2 bases, leaving 2 bases of the junction unmatched. The CDR3 contains 14 residues. The CDR3 DNA follows: TGTGCCAGCAGCTTACTAGCGGGAGGGAGCGAGCAGTACTTC. This translates into CASSLLAGGSEQYF.

This clone was seen just once. The chain is built from TRBV4-3 and TRBJ2-4; 13 bases align to TRBD2. This CDR3 has 16 residues. V gave up 4 bases and J gave up 4 bases; unmatched junction bases: 4. Germline V gives CDR1 LGHNA, CDR2 YSLEER. The DNA of the CDR3 is TGCGCCAGCAGCCCAGGACTAGCGGGAGTTAAAAACATTCAGTACTTC. Translated, it gives CASSPGLAGVKNIQYF.

This clone occurred a few times. The chain employs TRBV7-9 and TRBJ2-1; 11 nucleotides align to TRBD2. The germline V gene encodes CDR1 SEHNR and CDR2 FQNEAQ (reference sequence). V was clipped by 5 bases and J by 8 bases; unmatched bases: 11. The CDR3 sequence is 16 residues long. The CDR3 spells CASSGDQLAGVDEQFF. CDR3 coding DNA: TGTGCCAGCAGCGGAGACCAACTAGCGGGAGTAGATGAGCAGTTCTTC.

This sequence joins TRBV5-6 and TRBJ2-7; a weak D match, TRBD1 (5 bases). V was clipped by 1 base and J by 3 bases, with 14 bases between them. Germline V CDR1 and CDR2: SGHDT, YYEEEE. This CDR3 is built from 15 residues. CDR3 sequence: CASSLLGPSNYEQYF. In nucleotides, the CDR3 is TGTGCCAGCAGCTTGCTGGGGCCTAGTAACTACGAGCAGTACTTC.

This sequence joins TRBV18 and TRBJ2-5; the D gene is possibly TRBD2 (6 bases). The CDR3 loop spans 17 amino acids. Deletions cut 4 bases from V and 1 base from J, with 19 bases between. Looked up from germline, CDR1 is KGHSH and CDR2 is LQKENI. The CDR3: CASSRAAAGRSQETQYF. As DNA, the CDR3 is TGTGCCAGCTCACGGGCTGCGGCAGGGAGGTCCCAAGAGACCCAGTACTTC.

The CDR3 sequence is CATSDSPVANVLTF. The CDR3 region has the DNA TGTGCCACCAGTGATTCCCCGGTGGCCAACGTCCTGACTTTC. The rearrangement joins TRBV24-1 to TRBJ2-6; D call uncertain. CDR1 and CDR2 (germline): KGHDR, SFDVKD. Between the trimmed V and J ends, which lost 2 bases and 6 bases, there was a span of 7 bases. The CDR3 is made up of 14 amino acids.

The chain has TRBV6-5 and TRBJ2-1; the match to TRBD1 covers 9 bases. Germline V lookup: CDR1 MNHEY, CDR2 SVGAGI. V dropped 6 bases and J dropped 7; count of bases not matched to a gene: 7. This CDR3 spans 14 amino acids. As DNA, the CDR3 is TGTGCCAGCAGCCCATCGGGACAGGGTAATGAGCAGTTCTTC. Translated, it gives CASSPSGQGNEQFF.

This CDR3 reads CASRRDNYEQYF. The CDR3 DNA reads as TGTGCCAGCAGAAGGGACAACTACGAGCAGTACTTC. This chain joins TRBV6-5 and TRBJ2-7, with D perhaps TRBD1 (6 bases). The CDR3 length is 12 residues. V was shortened by 6 bases and J by 3 bases, with 9 bases between the two germline ends. Germline V gene sequence: CDR1 MNHEY, CDR2 SVGAGI.

This clone was seen a few times. This sequence joins TRBV5-4 and TRBJ2-5; TRBD1 agrees at 10 bases. Germline V gene data show CDR1 as SGHNT and CDR2 as YYREEE (reference sequence). Trimming removed 4 bases from V and 4 bases from J; junction bases left unmatched: 7. The CDR3 extends over 15 amino acids. In DNA form, the CDR3 reads TGTGCCAGCAGCGGGGACAGGGGAGTTCTAGAGACCCAGTACTTC. Residues: CASSGDRGVLETQYF.

The chain recombines TRBV30 with TRBJ1-5; weak D call: TRBD1 (5 bases). CDR1 is GTSNPN, CDR2 SVGIG, per germline (reference sequence). Trimming shortened V by 0 bases and J by 9 bases, and 15 bases separated the two germline ends. The CDR3 is 14 amino acids. The CDR3 protein is CAWSVRGGTGPQHF. CDR3 nucleotide sequence: TGTGCCTGGAGTGTACGTGGAGGGACGGGGCCCCAGCATTTT.

The chain carries TRBV6-5 and TRBJ2-1; 7 bases are a match to TRBD2. Trimming cost V 6 bases and J 8 bases; bases outside gene matches: 10. The CDR3 is 14 residues long. CDR1 and CDR2 (germline): MNHEY, SVGAGI. Here the CDR3 reads CASSLSFTSDEQFF. The CDR3 bases are TGTGCCAGCAGCCTGTCCTTTACTAGCGATGAGCAGTTCTTC.

The chain carries TRBV12-3 or TRBV12-4 and TRBJ2-5; D is perhaps TRBD1 (6 bases). The germline V and J ends were trimmed by 1 base and 5 bases, with 8 bases remaining between them. The CDR3 has 13 residues. Here the CDR3 DNA reads TGTGCCAGCAGTTTAGGGGGGCTTGAGACCCAGTACTTC. Translating gives CASSLGGLETQYF.

V usage is TRBV7-2 and J usage is TRBJ1-3; D remains ambiguous. Germline loops: CDR1 SGHTA, CDR2 FQGNSA. Between the trimmed V and J ends, which lost 5 bases and 3 bases, there was a span of 14 bases. The CDR3 spans 15 residues. In DNA, the CDR3 is TGTGCCAGCAGCGCGACTATATCTTTTGGAAACACCATATATTTT. This gives the protein CASSATISFGNTIYF.

The rearrangement uses TRBV28 and TRBJ2-1; TRBD1 agrees at 7 bases. Germline lookup yields CDR1 MDHEN and CDR2 SYDVKM. This CDR3 region has 17 residues. V was clipped by 1 base and J by 7 bases; unmatched bases: 13. This CDR3 reads CASSLLFPDRAKNEQFF. CDR3 nucleotide sequence: TGTGCCAGCAGTTTATTATTCCCCGACAGGGCTAAAAATGAGCAGTTCTTC.